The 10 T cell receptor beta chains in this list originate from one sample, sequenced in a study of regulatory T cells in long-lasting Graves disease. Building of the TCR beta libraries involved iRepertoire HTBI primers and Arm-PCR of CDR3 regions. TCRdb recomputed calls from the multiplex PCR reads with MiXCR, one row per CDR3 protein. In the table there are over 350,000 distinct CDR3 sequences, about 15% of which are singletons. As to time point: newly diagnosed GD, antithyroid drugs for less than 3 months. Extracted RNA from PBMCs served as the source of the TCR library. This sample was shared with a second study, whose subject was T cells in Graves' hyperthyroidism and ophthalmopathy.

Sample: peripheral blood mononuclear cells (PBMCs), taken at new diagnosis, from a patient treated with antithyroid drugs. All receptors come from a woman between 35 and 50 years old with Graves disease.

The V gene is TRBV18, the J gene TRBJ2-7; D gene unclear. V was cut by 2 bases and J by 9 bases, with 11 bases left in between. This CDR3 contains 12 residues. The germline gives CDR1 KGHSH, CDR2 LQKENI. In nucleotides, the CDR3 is TGTGCCAGCTCACCATCGGTCCGTGCGCAGTACTTC. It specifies CASSPSVRAQYF. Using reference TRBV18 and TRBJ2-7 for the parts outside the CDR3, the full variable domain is NAGVMQNPRHLVRRRGQEARLRCSPMKGHSHVYWYRQLPEEGLKFMVYLQKENIIDESGMPKERFSAEFPKEGPSILRIQQVVRGDSAAYFCASSPSVRAQYFGPGTRLTVT.

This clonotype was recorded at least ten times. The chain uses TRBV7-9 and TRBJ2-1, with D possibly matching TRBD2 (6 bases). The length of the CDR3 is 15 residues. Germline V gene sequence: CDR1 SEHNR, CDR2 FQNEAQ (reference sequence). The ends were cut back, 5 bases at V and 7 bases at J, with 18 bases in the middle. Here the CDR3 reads CASSLVASAKNEQFF. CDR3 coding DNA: TGTGCCAGCAGCCTAGTGGCTAGCGCTAAGAATGAGCAGTTCTTC.

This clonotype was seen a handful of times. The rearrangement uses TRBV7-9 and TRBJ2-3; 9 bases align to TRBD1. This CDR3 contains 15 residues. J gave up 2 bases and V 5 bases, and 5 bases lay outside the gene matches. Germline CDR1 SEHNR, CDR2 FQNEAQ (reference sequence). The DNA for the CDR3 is TGTGCCAGCAGCCGGAGGACAGGGGACACAGATACGCAGTATTTT. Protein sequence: CASSRRTGDTDTQYF.

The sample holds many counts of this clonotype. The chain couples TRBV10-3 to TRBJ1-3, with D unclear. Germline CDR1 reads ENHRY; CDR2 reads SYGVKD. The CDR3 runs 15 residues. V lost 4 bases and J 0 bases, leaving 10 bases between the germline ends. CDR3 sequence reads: CAISVGVNSGNTIYF. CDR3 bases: TGTGCCATCAGTGTTGGTGTAAACTCTGGAAACACCATATATTTT.

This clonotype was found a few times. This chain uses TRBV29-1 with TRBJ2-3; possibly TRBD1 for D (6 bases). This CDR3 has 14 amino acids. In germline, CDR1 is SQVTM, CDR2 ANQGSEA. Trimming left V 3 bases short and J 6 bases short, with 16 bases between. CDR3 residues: CSVEGRSQGDTQYF. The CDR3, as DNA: TGCAGCGTTGAGGGCCGTTCTCAGGGGGATACGCAGTATTTT.

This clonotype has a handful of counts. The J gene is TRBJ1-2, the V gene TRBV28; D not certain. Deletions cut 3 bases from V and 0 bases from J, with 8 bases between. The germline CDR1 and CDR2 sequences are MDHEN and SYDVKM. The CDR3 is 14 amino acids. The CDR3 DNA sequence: TGTGCCAGCAGTTTCGAGGACCCTAACTATGGCTACACCTTC. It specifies CASSFEDPNYGYTF.

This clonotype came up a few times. The CDR3 loop is CASSQRRTSTEQYF. The CDR3 bases are TGTGCCAGCAGCCAAAGGAGGACTTCGACCGAGCAGTACTTC. The chain joins TRBV4-2 to TRBJ2-7, with D possibly being TRBD2 (5 bases). This CDR3 is 14 amino acids long. Per the germline V gene, CDR1 is LGHNA and CDR2 is YNFKEQ. Trimming removed 2 bases at V and 6 bases at J, with 14 bases between.

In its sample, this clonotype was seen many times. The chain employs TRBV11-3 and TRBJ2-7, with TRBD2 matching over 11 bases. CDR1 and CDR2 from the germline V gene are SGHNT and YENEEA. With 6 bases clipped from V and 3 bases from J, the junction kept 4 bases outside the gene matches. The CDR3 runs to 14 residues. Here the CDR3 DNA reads TGTGCCAGCAGGGGGGGACTAGCGGACTACGAGCAGTACTTC. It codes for CASRGGLADYEQYF.

The CDR3 DNA reads TGTGCCAGCAGGGGGGGTTGGGGACTAGCGGGAGGGTATGAGCAGTTCTTC. Amino acids: CASRGGWGLAGGYEQFF. The J gene is TRBJ2-1, the V gene TRBV6-2 or TRBV6-3, with 16 nucleotides matching TRBD2. V lost 6 bases and J lost 8; bases outside the gene matches: 10. Germline assignment: CDR1 MNHEY and CDR2 SVGEGT. The CDR3 has 17 amino acids.

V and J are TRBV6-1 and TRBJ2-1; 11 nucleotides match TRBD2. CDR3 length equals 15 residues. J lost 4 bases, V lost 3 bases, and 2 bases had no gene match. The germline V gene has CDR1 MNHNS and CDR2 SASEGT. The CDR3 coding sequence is TGTGCCAGCAGTGAGGGACTAGCGGAATACAATGAGCAGTTCTTC. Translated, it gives CASSEGLAEYNEQFF.